This T cell receptor (beta chain) was found in a study of shared clonotypes between healthy human individuals. Whole-study results and caveats: Sampling was confined to blood; repertoires within tissues likely differ. Donors were few, which limited the genetic and exposure-history diversity represented. Though the depth was large, rarefaction showed that sorted-subset sequencing was incomplete.

Trimming removed 8 bases from V and 7 bases from J; junction bases left unmatched: 12. Looked up from germline, CDR1 is MNHNY and CDR2 is SVGAGI (reference sequence). This CDR3 comprises 15 residues. The assay was immunoSEQ multiplex PCR, and TCRdb's table has in-frame clones only and misses some. The sample holds about a million clones, about 75% seen once. A remark on this clone: The antigen remains unidentified.

This sequence originates from a man younger than 35 in good health. Sequenced material: memory CD4+ T cells sorted from blood. Stated subset: CD45RA-negative fraction. The chain links TRBV6-6 to TRBJ1-3; 9 bases fit TRBD1. CDR3: CASLPRTGDLNTIYF. The CDR3 nucleotides read TGTGCCAGCCTTCCGCGGACAGGGGATCTGAACACCATATATTTT.